In its sample, the clone carrying this TCR beta chain was seen a few times. Its antigen is currently unknown. The entry originates in a study of PD-1 blockade in classical Hodgkin lymphoma. Study-level results: Complete responders matched newly diagnosed patients in baseline diversity. Patients starting nivolumab under 1 year after ASCT were excluded.

Germline lookup yields CDR1 SGHTA and CDR2 FQGNSA. The CDR3 extends over 14 amino acids. V lost 6 bases, J lost 0 bases, and 2 bases stayed unmatched. Sample time point: cycle 4 day 1 (C4D1), after six to seven weeks of nivolumab. All the patients suffered relapse after autologous stem cell transplantation, and brentuximab vedotin exposure differed. Thawed PBMCs underwent magnetic negative selection to yield purified CD4+ T cells. Best responses included complete response and partial response; otherwise, the best response was progressive disease. The assay was immunoSEQ multiplex PCR, and TCRdb's table has in-frame clones only and misses some. Among about 28,000 clones listed, around 79% were seen once.

The sequences come from CD4+ T cells from blood, collected before the fourth cycle of nivolumab. J is TRBJ1-3 and V is TRBV7-2; 7 bases agree with TRBD1. The clonotype was recovered from a human donor with classical Hodgkin lymphoma. The CDR3 DNA sequence: TGTGCCAGCAGTTGGACAGGCTCTGGAAACACCATATATTTT. Translated, it gives CASSWTGSGNTIYF.